What follows are 24 T cell receptor beta chains derived from one specimen sequenced in a study of chemoradiotherapy in HPV16-positive cancers. The repertoire was sequenced with immunoSEQ multiplex PCR; TCRdb's copy has only in-frame clones and lacks some. The sample contains 8,600 or so clones, roughly 85% of which appear only once. Sequences were derived from tumor tissue, sampled from a patient who underwent chemoradiotherapy. The receptors were gathered from a human donor with HPV-associated anogenital cancer.

The CDR3 region has the DNA TGTGCCTGGAGCCTTACTTTGACAGGGGAGAACACTGAAGCTTTCTTT. Translation gives CAWSLTLTGENTEAFF. This rearrangement joins TRBV30 to TRBJ1-1; 8 bases match TRBD1. V lost 3 bases and J lost 1; bases outside the gene matches: 10. The CDR3 is 16 amino acids. The germline V gene has CDR1 GTSNPN and CDR2 SVGIG (reference sequence). The whole variable domain, filled in from reference TRBV30 and TRBJ1-1, reads SQTIHQWPATLVQPVGSPLSLECTVEGTSNPNLYWYRQAAGRGLQLLFYSVGIGQISSEVPQNLSASRPQDRQFILSSKKLLLSDSGFYLCAWSLTLTGENTEAFFGQGTRLTVV.

The J gene is TRBJ1-6, the V gene TRBV7-9; D not certain. V gave up 0 bases and J gave up 15 bases, with 12 bases separating them. This CDR3 spans 13 amino acids. The germline V gene encodes CDR1 SEHNR and CDR2 FQNEAQ (reference sequence). CDR3 in amino acids: CASSLAGTSVLHF. In DNA form, the CDR3 reads TGTGCCAGCAGCTTAGCGGGAACATCGGTCCTCCACTTT. The full variable domain, completed using reference TRBV7-9 and TRBJ1-6, is DTGVSQNPRHKITKRGQNVTFRCDPISEHNRLYWYRQTLGQGPEFLTYFQNEAQLEKSRLLSDRFSAERPKGSFSTLEIQRTEQGDSAMYLCASSLAGTSVLHFGNGTRLTVT.

J is TRBJ1-1 and V is TRBV2, with no clear D. The germline V gene encodes CDR1 SNHLY and CDR2 FYNNEI. The V end was cut by 7 bases, the J end by 4 bases, with 13 bases between. The CDR3 sequence is 13 residues long. CDR3 sequence reads: CASTLWPGTEAFF. In DNA, the CDR3 is TGTGCCAGCACTCTCTGGCCCGGCACTGAAGCTTTCTTT. The complete variable domain, with remaining parts taken from reference TRBV2 and TRBJ1-1, reads EPEVTQTPSHQVTQMGQEVILRCVPISNHLYFYWYRQILGQKVEFLVSFYNNEISEKSEIFDDQFSVERPDGSNFTLKIRSTKLEDSAMYFCASTLWPGTEAFFGQGTRLTVV.

V gene TRBV7-2 combines with J gene TRBJ2-5, with 9 bases matching TRBD1. The V segment lost 5 bases and the J segment 4 bases; nucleotides outside the gene matches: 8. The length of the CDR3 is 15 residues. CDR1 and CDR2 (germline): SGHTA, FQGNSA. CDR3 DNA sequence: TGTGCCAGCAGCCGTCGGACAGGGGACGGAGAGACCCAGTACTTC. Amino acids: CASSRRTGDGETQYF.

This chain uses TRBV29-1 with TRBJ1-5; D perhaps matches TRBD1 (5 bases). CDR1 and CDR2 (germline): SQVTM, ANQGSEA. The CDR3 consists of 12 residues. The V end was cut by 4 bases, the J end by 3 bases, with 7 bases between. In nucleotides, the CDR3 is TGCAGCGTTGGGGACGCCAATCAGCCCCAGCATTTT. It specifies CSVGDANQPQHF.

The chain carries TRBV10-3 and TRBJ1-3; D uncertain. Germline values: CDR1 ENHRY, CDR2 SYGVKD. The CDR3 loop spans 15 amino acids. V was shortened by 6 bases and J by 0 bases, with 12 bases between the two germline ends. CDR3 protein: CAIRDRYSSGNTIYF. The CDR3 coding sequence is TGTGCCATCAGGGACCGCTACTCCTCTGGAAACACCATATATTTT.

This clone was picked up a small number of times. The rearrangement joins TRBV6-5 to TRBJ2-1, with 9 bases lining up with TRBD1. Germline CDR1 is MNHEY and CDR2 is SVGAGI. V was clipped by 7 bases and J by 5 bases; unmatched bases: 6. This CDR3 region has 14 residues. CDR3 amino acids: CASKTGGRDNEQFF. In nucleotides, the CDR3 is TGTGCCAGCAAGACAGGGGGTCGGGACAATGAGCAGTTCTTC.

Only a few counts were recorded for this clone. This chain uses TRBV5-1 with TRBJ2-1, with D uncertain. Between the trimmed V and J ends, which lost 0 bases and 4 bases, there was a span of 17 bases. The CDR3 has 17 amino acids. The germline V gene encodes CDR1 SGHRS and CDR2 YFSETQ. This chain's CDR3 is CASSLAPARMTYNEQFF. For the CDR3, the DNA is TGCGCCAGCAGCTTGGCGCCGGCTCGCATGACATACAATGAGCAGTTCTTC.

The rearrangement links TRBV19 to TRBJ1-3; D not resolved. CDR1 and CDR2 (germline): LNHDA, SQIVND (reference sequence). With 3 bases removed from V and 0 bases from J, the gap between germline ends came to 9 bases. CDR3 length: 15 residues. The CDR3 sequence: CASSISALSGNTIYF. DNA of the CDR3: TGTGCCAGTAGTATTTCGGCTCTCTCTGGAAACACCATATATTTT.

The chain recombines TRBV5-6 with TRBJ2-7; the D gene could be TRBD1 or TRBD2 (5 bases each). Germline V gene sequence: CDR1 SGHDT, CDR2 YYEEEE. V was trimmed by 4 bases and J by 11 bases, leaving 13 bases between them. The CDR3 consists of 11 residues. The CDR3 region is CASSARGVEYF. CDR3 coding DNA: TGTGCCAGCAGCGCCCGGGGCGTGGAGTACTTC. Complete variable domain (other parts from reference TRBV5-6 and TRBJ2-7): DAGVTQSPTHLIKTRGQQVTLRCSPKSGHDTVSWYQQALGQGPQFIFQYYEEEERQRGNFPDRFSGHQFPNYSSELNVNALLLGDSALYLCASSARGVEYFGPGTRLTVT.

The rearrangement uses TRBV7-9 and TRBJ2-1, with a possible D match to TRBD2 (5 bases). This CDR3 has 14 residues. V lost 0 bases to trimming and J lost 9 bases, with 12 bases between them. The germline CDR1 and CDR2 sequences are SEHNR and FQNEAQ (reference sequence). The CDR3 is CASSLAGRGLEQFF. In DNA form, the CDR3 reads TGTGCCAGCAGCTTAGCGGGCCGAGGGCTTGAGCAGTTCTTC.

A few counts support this clone. The chain employs TRBV30 and TRBJ1-5; D gene uncertain. The V end was cut by 7 bases, the J end by 3 bases, with 7 bases between. From germline, CDR1 is GTSNPN and CDR2 SVGIG (reference sequence). CDR3 length equals 11 residues. This CDR3 reads CALGYNQPQHF. The CDR3, as DNA: TGTGCCTTAGGATACAATCAGCCCCAGCATTTT.

The chain uses TRBV21-1 and TRBJ2-3. TRBV21-1 is given as a pseudogene. The CDR3 is 17 residues long. The CDR3 DNA sequence: TGTGCCAGCAGCAAAGCGCCGAGCCAACAGAGCGCAGATACGCAGTATTTT. This gives the protein CASSKAPSQQSADTQYF.

This chain links TRBV5-1 with TRBJ1-2; 8 bases are a match to TRBD1. The CDR3 loop spans 14 amino acids. CDR1 and CDR2 (germline): SGHRS, YFSETQ. V lost 0 bases to trimming and J lost 8 bases; unmatched junction nucleotides: 6. In DNA, the CDR3 is TGCGCCAGCAGCTTGGGGACAGGGCAAACGGGCTACACCTTC. As protein: CASSLGTGQTGYTF.

V gene TRBV6-4 combines with J gene TRBJ1-5; D is uncertain. Germline loops: CDR1 MRHNA, CDR2 SNTAGT. The CDR3 is 16 residues long. V lost 3 bases to trimming and J lost 5 bases, with 17 bases between them. For the CDR3, the DNA is TGTGCCAGCAGTGATGGCAGGACGAAACCCGATCAGCCCCAGCATTTT. Amino acid sequence: CASSDGRTKPDQPQHF.

The gene calls are TRBV19 and TRBJ1-1; 11 bases match TRBD1. The CDR3 sequence is 16 residues long. Germline trimming cut 5 bases from V and 4 bases from J; bases unmatched to any gene: 9. CDR1 and CDR2 from the germline V gene are LNHDA and SQIVND (reference sequence). The CDR3 protein is CASSRGDRGKGTEAFF. CDR3 nucleotides: TGTGCCAGTAGTCGTGGGGACAGGGGGAAAGGCACTGAAGCTTTCTTT. Complete variable domain (other parts from reference TRBV19 and TRBJ1-1): DGGITQSPKYLFRKEGQNVTLSCEQNLNHDAMYWYRQDPGQGLRLIYYSQIVNDFQKGDIAEGYSVSREKKESFPLTVTSAQKNPTAFYLCASSRGDRGKGTEAFFGQGTRLTVV.

This chain links TRBV10-3 with TRBJ1-2; TRBD1 matches at 12 bases. Germline V gene lookup returns CDR1 ENHRY and CDR2 SYGVKD. V dropped 2 bases and J dropped 5; count of bases not matched to a gene: 12. The CDR3 is 18 residues long. CDR3 sequence reads: CAISEPSGTGGRSYGYTF. In DNA form, the CDR3 reads TGTGCCATCAGTGAGCCCTCCGGGACAGGGGGCCGAAGTTATGGCTACACCTTC.

The rearrangement joins TRBV5-6 to TRBJ2-5; 16 bases agree with TRBD2. The germline CDR1 and CDR2 sequences are SGHDT and YYEEEE. There are 17 residues in the CDR3. The V gene end was trimmed by 3 bases and the J gene end by 4 bases; junction bases not matched to a gene: 6. Here the CDR3 reads CASSSRGLAGGPETQYF. The DNA for the CDR3 is TGTGCCAGCAGCTCCCGGGGACTAGCGGGAGGGCCAGAGACCCAGTACTTC.

In nucleotides, the CDR3 is TGTGCCGGCAATGGGGGCAAAAACAGGGACGAGCAGTACTTC. This translates into CAGNGGKNRDEQYF. This sequence joins TRBV19 and TRBJ2-7; D may be TRBD1 (6 bases). CDR1 and CDR2 (germline): LNHDA, SQIVND (reference sequence). Trimming shortened V by 11 bases and J by 5 bases, and 22 bases separated the two germline ends. The CDR3 contains 14 residues.

This clone was detected only a few times. This chain connects TRBV9 to TRBJ2-2, with no clear D. The CDR3 spans 16 residues. Trimming cost V 4 bases and J 4 bases, with 17 bases left between them. The germline CDR1 and CDR2 sequences are SGDLS and YYNGEE. CDR3 protein: CASSTRPVDGTGELFF. The CDR3 DNA sequence: TGTGCCAGCAGCACCCGACCCGTCGATGGCACCGGGGAGCTGTTTTTT.

The V call is TRBV19, the J call TRBJ2-1, with D unclear. From germline, CDR1 is LNHDA and CDR2 SQIVND (reference sequence). Trimming removed 5 bases from V and 10 bases from J, with 27 bases in between. The CDR3 sequence is 17 residues long. The CDR3 region has the DNA TGTGCCAGTAGTTTATTCTCTCGAGGCGGTTCAGGCCGGGAGCAGTTCTTC. Its protein product is CASSLFSRGGSGREQFF.

The J gene is TRBJ2-6, the V gene TRBV14; possibly TRBD1 for D (5 bases). The CDR3 sequence is 14 residues long. Trimming removed 6 bases at V and 2 bases at J, with 8 bases between. Germline V gene lookup returns CDR1 SGHDN and CDR2 FVKESK. CDR3 loop: CASRRGTGANVLTF. CDR3 sequence (DNA): TGTGCCAGCAGAAGGGGAACTGGGGCCAACGTCCTGACTTTC. The whole variable domain, filled in from reference TRBV14 and TRBJ2-6, reads EAGVTQFPSHSVIEKGQTVTLRCDPISGHDNLYWYRRVMGKEIKFLLHFVKESKQDESGMPNNRFLAERTGGTYSTLKVQPAELEDSGVYFCASRRGTGANVLTFGAGSRLTVL.

V and J are TRBV28 and TRBJ1-1; the D is unclear. The CDR3 runs 14 residues. Germline loops: CDR1 MDHEN, CDR2 SYDVKM. V was trimmed by 3 bases and J by 0 bases, leaving 8 bases between them. The CDR3: CASSFGRMNTEAFF. The CDR3 coding sequence is TGTGCCAGCAGTTTTGGGCGGATGAACACTGAAGCTTTCTTT.

V usage is TRBV5-5 and J usage is TRBJ2-2; 8 bases agree with TRBD1. The CDR3 is 16 residues long. The V segment lost 2 bases and the J segment 3 bases; nucleotides outside the gene matches: 6. Looked up from germline, CDR1 is SGHKS and CDR2 is YYEKEE (reference sequence). The chain's CDR3 is CASSLLPGGHTGELFF. CDR3 nucleotide sequence: TGTGCCAGCAGCTTATTACCAGGGGGCCACACCGGGGAGCTGTTTTTT.